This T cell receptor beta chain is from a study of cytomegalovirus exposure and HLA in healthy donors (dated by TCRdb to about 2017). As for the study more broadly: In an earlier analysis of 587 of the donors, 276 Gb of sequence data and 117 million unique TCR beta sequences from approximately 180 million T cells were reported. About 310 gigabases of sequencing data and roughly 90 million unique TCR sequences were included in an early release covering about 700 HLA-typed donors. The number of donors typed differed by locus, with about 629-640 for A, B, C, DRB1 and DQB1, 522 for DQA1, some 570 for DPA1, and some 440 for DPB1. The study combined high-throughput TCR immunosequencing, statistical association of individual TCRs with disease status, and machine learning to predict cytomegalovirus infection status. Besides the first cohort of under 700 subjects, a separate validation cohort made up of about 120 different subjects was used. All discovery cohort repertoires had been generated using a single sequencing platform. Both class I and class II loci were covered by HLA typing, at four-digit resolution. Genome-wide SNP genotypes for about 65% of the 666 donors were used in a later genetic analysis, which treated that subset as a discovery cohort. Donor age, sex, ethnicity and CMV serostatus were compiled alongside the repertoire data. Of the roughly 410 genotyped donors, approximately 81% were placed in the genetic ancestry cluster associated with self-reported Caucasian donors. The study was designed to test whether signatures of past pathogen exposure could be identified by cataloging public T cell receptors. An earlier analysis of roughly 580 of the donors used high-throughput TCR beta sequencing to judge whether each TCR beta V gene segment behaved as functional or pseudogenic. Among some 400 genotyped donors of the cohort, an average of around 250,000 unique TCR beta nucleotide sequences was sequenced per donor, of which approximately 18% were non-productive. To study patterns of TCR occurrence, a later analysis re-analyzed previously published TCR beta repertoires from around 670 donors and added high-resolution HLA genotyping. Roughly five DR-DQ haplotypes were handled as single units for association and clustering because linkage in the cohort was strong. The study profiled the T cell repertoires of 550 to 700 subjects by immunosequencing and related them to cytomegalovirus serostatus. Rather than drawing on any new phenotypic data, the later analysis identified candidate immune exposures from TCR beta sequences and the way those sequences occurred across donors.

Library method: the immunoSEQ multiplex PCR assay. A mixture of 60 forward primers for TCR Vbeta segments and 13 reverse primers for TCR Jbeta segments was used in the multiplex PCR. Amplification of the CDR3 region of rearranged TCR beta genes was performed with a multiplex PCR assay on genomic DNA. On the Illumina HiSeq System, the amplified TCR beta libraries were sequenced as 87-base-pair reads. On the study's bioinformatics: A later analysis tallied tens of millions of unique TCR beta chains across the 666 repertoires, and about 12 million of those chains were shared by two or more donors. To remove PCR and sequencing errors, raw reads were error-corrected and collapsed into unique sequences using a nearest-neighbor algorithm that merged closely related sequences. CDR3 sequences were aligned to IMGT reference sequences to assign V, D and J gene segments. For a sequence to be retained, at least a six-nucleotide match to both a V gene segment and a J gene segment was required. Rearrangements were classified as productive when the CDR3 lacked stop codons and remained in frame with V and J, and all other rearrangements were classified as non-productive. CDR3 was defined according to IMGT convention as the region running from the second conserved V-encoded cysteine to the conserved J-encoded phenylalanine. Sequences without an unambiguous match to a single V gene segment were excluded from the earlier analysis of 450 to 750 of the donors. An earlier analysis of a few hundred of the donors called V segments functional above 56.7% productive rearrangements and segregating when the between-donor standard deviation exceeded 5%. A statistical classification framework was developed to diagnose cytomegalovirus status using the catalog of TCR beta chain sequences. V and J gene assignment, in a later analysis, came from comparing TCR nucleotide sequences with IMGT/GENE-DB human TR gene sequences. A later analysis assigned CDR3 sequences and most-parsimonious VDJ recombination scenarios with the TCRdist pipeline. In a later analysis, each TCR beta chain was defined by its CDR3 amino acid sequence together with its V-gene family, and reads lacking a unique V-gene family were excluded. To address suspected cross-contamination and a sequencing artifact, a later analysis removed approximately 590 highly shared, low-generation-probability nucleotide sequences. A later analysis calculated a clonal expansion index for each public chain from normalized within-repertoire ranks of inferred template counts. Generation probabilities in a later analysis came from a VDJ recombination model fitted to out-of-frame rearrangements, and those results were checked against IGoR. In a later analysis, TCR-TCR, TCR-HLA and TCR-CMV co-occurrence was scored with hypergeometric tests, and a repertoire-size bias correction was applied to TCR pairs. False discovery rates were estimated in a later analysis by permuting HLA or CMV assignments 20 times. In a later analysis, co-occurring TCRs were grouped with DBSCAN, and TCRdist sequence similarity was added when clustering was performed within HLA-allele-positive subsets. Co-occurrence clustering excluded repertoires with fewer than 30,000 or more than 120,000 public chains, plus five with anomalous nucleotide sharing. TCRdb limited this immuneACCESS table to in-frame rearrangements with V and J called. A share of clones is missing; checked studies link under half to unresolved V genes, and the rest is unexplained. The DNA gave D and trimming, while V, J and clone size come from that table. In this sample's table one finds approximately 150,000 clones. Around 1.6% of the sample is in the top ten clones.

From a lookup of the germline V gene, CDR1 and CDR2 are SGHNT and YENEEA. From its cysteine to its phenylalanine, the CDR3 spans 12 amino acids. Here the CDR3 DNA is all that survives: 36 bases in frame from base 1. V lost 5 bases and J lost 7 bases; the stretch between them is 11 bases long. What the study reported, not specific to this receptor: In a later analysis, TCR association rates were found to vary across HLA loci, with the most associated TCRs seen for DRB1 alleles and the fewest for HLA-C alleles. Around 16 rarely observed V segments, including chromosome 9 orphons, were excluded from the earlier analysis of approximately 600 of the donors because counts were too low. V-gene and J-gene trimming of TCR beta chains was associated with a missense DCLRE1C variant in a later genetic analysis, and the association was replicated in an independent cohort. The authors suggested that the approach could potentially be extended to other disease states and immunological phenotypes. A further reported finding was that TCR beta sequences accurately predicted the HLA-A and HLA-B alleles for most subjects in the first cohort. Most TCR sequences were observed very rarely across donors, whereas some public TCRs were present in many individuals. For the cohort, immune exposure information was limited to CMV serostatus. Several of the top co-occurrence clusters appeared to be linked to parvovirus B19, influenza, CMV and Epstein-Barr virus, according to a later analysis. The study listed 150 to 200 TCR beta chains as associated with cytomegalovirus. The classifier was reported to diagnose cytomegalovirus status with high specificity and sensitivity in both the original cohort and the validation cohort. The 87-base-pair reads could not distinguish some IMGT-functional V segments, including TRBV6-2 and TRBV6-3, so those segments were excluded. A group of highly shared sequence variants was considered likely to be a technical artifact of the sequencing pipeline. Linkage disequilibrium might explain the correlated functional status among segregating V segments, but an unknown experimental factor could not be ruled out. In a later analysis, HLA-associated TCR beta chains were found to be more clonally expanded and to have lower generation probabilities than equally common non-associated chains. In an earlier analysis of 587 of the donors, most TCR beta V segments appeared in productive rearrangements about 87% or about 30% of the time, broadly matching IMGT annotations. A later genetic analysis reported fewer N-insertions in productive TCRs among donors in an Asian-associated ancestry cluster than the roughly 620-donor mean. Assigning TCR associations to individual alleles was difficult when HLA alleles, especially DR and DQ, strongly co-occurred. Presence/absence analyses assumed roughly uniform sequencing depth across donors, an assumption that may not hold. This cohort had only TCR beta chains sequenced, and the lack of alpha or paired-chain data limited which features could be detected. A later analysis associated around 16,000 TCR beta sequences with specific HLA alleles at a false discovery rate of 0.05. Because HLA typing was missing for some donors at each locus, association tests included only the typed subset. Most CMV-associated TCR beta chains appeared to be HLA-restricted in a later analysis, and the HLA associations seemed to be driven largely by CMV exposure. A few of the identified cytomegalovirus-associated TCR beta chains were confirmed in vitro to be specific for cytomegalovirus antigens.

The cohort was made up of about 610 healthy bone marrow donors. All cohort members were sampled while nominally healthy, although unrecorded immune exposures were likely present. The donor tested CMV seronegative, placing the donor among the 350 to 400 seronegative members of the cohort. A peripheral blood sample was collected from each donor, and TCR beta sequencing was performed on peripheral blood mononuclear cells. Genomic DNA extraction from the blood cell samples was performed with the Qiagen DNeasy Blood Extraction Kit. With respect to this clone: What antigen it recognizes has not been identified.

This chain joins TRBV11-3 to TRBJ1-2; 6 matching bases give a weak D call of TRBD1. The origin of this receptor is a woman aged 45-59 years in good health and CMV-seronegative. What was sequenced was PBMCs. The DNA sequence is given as TGTGCCAGCAGCCAAAACAGGGCTGGCTACACCTTC. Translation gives CASSQNRAGYTF. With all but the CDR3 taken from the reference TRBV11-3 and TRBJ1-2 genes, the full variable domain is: EAGVVQSPRYKIIEKKQPVAFWCNPISGHNTLYWYLQNLGQGPELLIRYENEEAVDDSQLPKDRFSAERLKGVDSTLKIQPAELGDSAVYLCASSQNRAGYTFGSGTRLTVV.